Listed below are T cell receptor beta chains from one sample, sequenced in a study of blood T cell repertoires in COVID-19. The data were produced by immunoSEQ multiplex PCR, yet TCRdb's version contains in-frame clones alone and is incomplete. The sample has 30,000 or so clones, 90% seen once. Material: peripheral blood. The receptor source for this set is a man aged 55-75 years with active COVID-19. Each CDR3 is given with its conserved first and last residue. The order of the fields is V gene, J gene, clone size, D gene, CDR3 protein, CDR3 DNA. The D gene is left open where the match is weak. The size field is filled for only some rows; it gives once, few, many or a size class.

v_call: TRBV11-3
j_call: TRBJ1-5
clone_size: once
d_call: -
cdr3_aa: CASSNGAGADQPQHF
cdr3_nt: TGTGCCAGCAGCAACGGGGCGGGGGCGGATCAGCCCCAGCATTTT

v_call: TRBV4-1
j_call: TRBJ1-2
clone_size: once
d_call: -
cdr3_aa: CASSTNRQGGYGYTF
cdr3_nt: TGCGCCAGCAGCACAAACCGCCAGGGAGGGTATGGCTACACCTTC

v_call: TRBV4-1
j_call: TRBJ2-7
clone_size: few
d_call: -
cdr3_aa: CASSQAWASYEQYF
cdr3_nt: TGCGCCAGCAGCCAGGCGTGGGCGTCCTACGAGCAGTACTTC

v_call: TRBV5-8
j_call: TRBJ2-2
clone_size: -
d_call: TRBD2
cdr3_aa: CASRLGLAVTPGELFF
cdr3_nt: TGTGCCAGCAGACTCGGACTAGCGGTAACTCCGGGGGAGCTGTTTTTT

v_call: TRBV4-2
j_call: TRBJ1-1
clone_size: -
d_call: -
cdr3_aa: CASSQDLRSGAFF
cdr3_nt: TGTGCCAGCAGCCAAGATCTTCGGTCCGGGGCTTTCTTT

v_call: TRBV24-1
j_call: TRBJ2-2
clone_size: -
d_call: TRBD2
cdr3_aa: CATSDLGLAGSIGELFF
cdr3_nt: TGTGCCACCAGTGACCTCGGACTAGCGGGGAGTATCGGGGAGCTGTTTTTT

v_call: TRBV7-2
j_call: TRBJ2-7
clone_size: once
d_call: -
cdr3_aa: CASSLGGNSYEQYF
cdr3_nt: TGTGCCAGCAGCTTAGGAGGGAACTCCTACGAGCAGTACTTC

v_call: TRBV11-2
j_call: TRBJ1-3
clone_size: -
d_call: -
cdr3_aa: CASSSGDGNTIYF
cdr3_nt: TGTGCCAGCAGCTCAGGGGATGGAAACACCATATATTTT

v_call: TRBV10-3
j_call: TRBJ1-4
clone_size: -
d_call: -
cdr3_aa: CAISGAVNEKLFF
cdr3_nt: TGTGCCATCAGTGGCGCGGTTAATGAAAAACTGTTTTTT

v_call: TRBV2
j_call: TRBJ1-5
clone_size: once
d_call: -
cdr3_aa: CASRGTGQPQHF
cdr3_nt: TGTGCCAGCAGGGGGACTGGTCAGCCCCAGCATTTT

v_call: TRBV28
j_call: TRBJ1-3
clone_size: few
d_call: -
cdr3_aa: CASSSGHDWNTIYF
cdr3_nt: TGTGCCAGCAGTTCCGGACACGATTGGAACACCATATATTTT

v_call: TRBV5-1
j_call: TRBJ2-7
clone_size: -
d_call: TRBD1
cdr3_aa: CASSLAGTGIGEQYF
cdr3_nt: TGCGCCAGCAGCTTGGCCGGGACAGGGATCGGCGAGCAGTACTTC

v_call: TRBV11-3
j_call: TRBJ1-2
clone_size: once
d_call: TRBD1
cdr3_aa: CASREGTGDNYGYTF
cdr3_nt: TGTGCCAGCAGGGAGGGGACAGGGGATAACTATGGCTACACCTTC

v_call: TRBV2
j_call: TRBJ2-5
clone_size: -
d_call: -
cdr3_aa: CASRDNLPGDQYF
cdr3_nt: TGTGCCAGCAGGGACAACCTCCCGGGGGACCAGTACTTC

v_call: TRBV3-1/TRBV3-2
j_call: TRBJ2-4
clone_size: few
d_call: -
cdr3_aa: CASSHEEDGIIAKNIQYF
cdr3_nt: TGTGCCAGCAGCCATGAGGAGGACGGGATAATAGCCAAAAACATTCAGTACTTC

v_call: TRBV25-1
j_call: TRBJ2-5
clone_size: -
d_call: TRBD1
cdr3_aa: CASSETGAGETQYF
cdr3_nt: TGTGCCAGCAGTGAGACAGGGGCCGGAGAGACCCAGTACTTC

v_call: TRBV6-6
j_call: TRBJ2-1
clone_size: -
d_call: -
cdr3_aa: CASSLRGNNEQFF
cdr3_nt: TGTGCCAGCAGTCTCAGGGGCAACAATGAGCAGTTCTTC